These 10 T cell receptor beta chains were sequenced from one sample in a study of radiotherapy plus CTLA-4 blockade in lung cancer (dated by TCRdb to the late 2010s). Library preparation employed the immunoSEQ multiplex PCR assay. TCRdb holds this immuneACCESS table with in-frame rearrangements only. Some clones are missing; in checked studies, unresolved V genes explain under half, and the rest has no known cause. Here the sample has some 110,000 clones; around 75% occur a single time. The top ten constitute approximately 5.5% of the sample. This material consisted of peripheral blood, taken from a patient treated with radiotherapy plus ipilimumab. Receptor source: a human donor with non-small cell lung cancer who had a partial response to radiotherapy plus ipilimumab.

The V gene is TRBV6-1, the J gene TRBJ2-6; D ambiguous. Germline lookup yields CDR1 MNHNS and CDR2 SASEGT. The CDR3 is 13 amino acids. Trimming removed 6 bases at V and 4 bases at J, with 7 bases between. The CDR3 sequence: CASSPPGANVLTF. The DNA of the CDR3 is TGTGCCAGCAGCCCCCCAGGGGCCAACGTCCTGACTTTC.

This clone was counted between two and nine times. A much larger clone differs from this one at a single base, so this may be a read error. Different DNA sequences within this sample yield the same CDR3. This chain joins TRBV7-6 and TRBJ1-1, with D perhaps TRBD1 (5 bases). Germline V gene data show CDR1 as SGHVS and CDR2 as FNYEAQ. The CDR3 has 13 residues. V dropped 5 bases and J dropped 2 bases, with 9 bases sitting between them. CDR3: CASSADSNTEAFF. The CDR3 DNA sequence: TGTGCCAGCAGCGCTGACAGTAACACTGAAGCTTTCTTT.

The chain employs TRBV6-5 and TRBJ1-3; 7 bases line up with TRBD1. The CDR3 totals 15 residues. V lost 6 bases and J lost 4; bases outside the gene matches: 9. The V gene's germline CDR1 is MNHEY and CDR2 SVGAGI. The CDR3 nucleotides read TGTGCCAGCAGCTGGGGACAGACCTTAGGAAACACCATATATTTT. Protein product: CASSWGQTLGNTIYF.

The V gene is TRBV19, the J gene TRBJ1-4; 8 bases match TRBD1. V was clipped by 6 bases and J by 8 bases; unmatched bases: 11. This CDR3 contains 15 residues. CDR1 LNHDA and CDR2 SQIVND come from the germline V gene (reference sequence). CDR3 DNA sequence: TGTGCCAGTAGGAGCTCAGGGGGCCTGGGCGAAAAACTGTTTTTT. The encoded protein is CASRSSGGLGEKLFF.

This clone has more than one count but fewer than ten. The chain couples TRBV19 to TRBJ2-1; 8 nucleotides line up with TRBD1. This CDR3 has 17 amino acids. Germline CDR1 LNHDA, CDR2 SQIVND (reference sequence). The V gene end was trimmed by 5 bases and the J gene end by 7 bases; junction bases not matched to a gene: 16. The CDR3 loop reads CASSPGFRGQGQNEQFF. The CDR3 bases are TGTGCCAGTAGTCCGGGGTTCAGGGGGCAAGGTCAAAATGAGCAGTTCTTC. Variable domain in full (rest from reference TRBV19 and TRBJ2-1): DGGITQSPKYLFRKEGQNVTLSCEQNLNHDAMYWYRQDPGQGLRLIYYSQIVNDFQKGDIAEGYSVSREKKESFPLTVTSAQKNPTAFYLCASSPGFRGQGQNEQFFGPGTRLTVL.

The chain combines TRBV27 with TRBJ1-5, with D possibly being TRBD1 (6 bases). The V gene lost 6 bases and the J gene lost 2 bases, with 11 bases spanning the gap. The CDR3 consists of 14 residues. From germline, CDR1 is MNHEY and CDR2 SMNVEV (reference sequence). CDR3 loop: CASRSPGGNQPQHF. The DNA of the CDR3 is TGTGCCAGCAGGTCCCCAGGGGGCAATCAGCCCCAGCATTTT.

V and J are TRBV18 and TRBJ1-4; D uncertain. Trimming cost V 8 bases and J 5 bases, with 9 bases left between them. The CDR3 spans 12 residues. Germline CDR1 KGHSH, CDR2 LQKENI. CDR3 nucleotide sequence: TGTGCCAGCCAGAGCGGGAATGAAAAACTGTTTTTT. It translates to CASQSGNEKLFF.

The gene calls are TRBV9 and TRBJ2-3; 8 bases fit TRBD2. V trimming: 0 bases; J trimming: 1 base; junction bases outside the gene matches: 4. CDR3 length equals 16 residues. Germline values: CDR1 SGDLS, CDR2 YYNGEE. This CDR3 reads CASSVAGRAGTDTQYF. Written as DNA, the CDR3 is TGTGCCAGCAGCGTAGCCGGGAGGGCGGGCACAGATACGCAGTATTTT.

This rearrangement joins TRBV19 to TRBJ1-4, with 7 bases fitting TRBD1. The CDR3 is made up of 15 amino acids. Trimming cost V 10 bases and J 4 bases; bases outside gene matches: 12. Germline loops: CDR1 LNHDA, CDR2 SQIVND (reference sequence). The CDR3 nucleotides are TGTGCCACCTCCCGCGCGGGACAGCTTAATGAAAAACTGTTTTTT. Amino acids: CATSRAGQLNEKLFF.

The V call is TRBV6-6, the J call TRBJ2-1; no firm D call. The CDR3 has 13 amino acids. The germline gives CDR1 MNHNY, CDR2 SVGAGI (reference sequence). The ends were cut back, 2 bases at V and 2 bases at J, with 4 bases in the middle. The CDR3 region has the DNA TGTGCCAGCAGTTACATAACCTACAATGAGCAGTTCTTC. Translated: CASSYITYNEQFF.